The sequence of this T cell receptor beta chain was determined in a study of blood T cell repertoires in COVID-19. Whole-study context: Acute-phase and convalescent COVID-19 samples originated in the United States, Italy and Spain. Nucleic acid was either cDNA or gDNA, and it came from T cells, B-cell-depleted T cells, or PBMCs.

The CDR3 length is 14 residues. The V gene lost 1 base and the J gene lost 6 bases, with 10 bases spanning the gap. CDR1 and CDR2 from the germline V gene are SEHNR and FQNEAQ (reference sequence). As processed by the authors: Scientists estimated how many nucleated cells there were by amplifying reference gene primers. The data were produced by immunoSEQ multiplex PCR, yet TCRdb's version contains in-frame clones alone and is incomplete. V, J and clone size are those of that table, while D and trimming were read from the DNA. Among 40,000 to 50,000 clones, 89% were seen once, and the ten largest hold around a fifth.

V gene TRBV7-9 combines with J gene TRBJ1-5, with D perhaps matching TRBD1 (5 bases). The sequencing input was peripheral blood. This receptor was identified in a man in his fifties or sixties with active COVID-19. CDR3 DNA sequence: TGTGCCAGCAGCTTAGGACAGACGGGTCAGCCCCAGCATTTT. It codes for CASSLGQTGQPQHF.